The present T cell receptor (beta chain) was sequenced within a study of cytomegalovirus exposure and HLA in healthy donors (dated by TCRdb to about 2017). In terms of the full investigation: An earlier analysis of 587 of the donors reported approximately 260 Gb of sequence data and 117 million unique TCR beta sequences obtained from about 179 million T cells. Across 398 genotyped donors of the cohort, an average of approximately 240,000 unique TCR beta nucleotide sequences per donor were sequenced, and about a sixth of those sequences were non-productive. The study combined high-throughput TCR immunosequencing, statistical association of individual TCRs with disease status, and machine learning to predict cytomegalovirus infection status. Alongside the repertoire data, information on donor age, sex, ethnicity and CMV serostatus was compiled. To decide whether each TCR beta V gene segment behaved as functional or pseudogenic, an earlier analysis of over 500 of the donors relied on high-throughput TCR beta sequencing. A later analysis re-examined previously published TCR beta repertoires from several hundred donors and added high-resolution HLA genotyping to investigate patterns of TCR occurrence. Class I and class II HLA loci were covered by the typing at four-digit resolution. In a later genetic analysis, genome-wide SNP genotypes for about 55% of the roughly 700 donors were used, and that subset was treated as a discovery cohort. Besides the first cohort of roughly 640 subjects, a separate validation cohort made up of over a hundred different subjects was used. Typing coverage varied by locus: roughly 629-640 donors for A, B, C, DRB1 and DQB1; 500 to 550 for DQA1; approximately 570 for DPA1; 450 to 480 for DPB1. Rather than drawing on any new phenotypic data, the later analysis identified candidate immune exposures from TCR beta sequences and the way those sequences occurred across donors. The study aimed to test whether cataloging public T cell receptors could reveal signatures of past pathogen exposure. All discovery cohort repertoires had been generated on a single sequencing platform. Among the roughly 390 genotyped donors, around 81% belonged to the genetic ancestry cluster associated with self-reported Caucasian donors. Roughly 5 DR-DQ haplotypes were handled as single units for association and clustering, since linkage in the cohort was strong. An early release covering approximately 600 HLA-typed donors comprised about 320 gigabases of sequencing data and tens of millions of unique TCR sequences. The T cell repertoires of 666 subjects were profiled by immunosequencing and related to cytomegalovirus serostatus. Broader findings and caveats from the paper: In a later genetic analysis, a missense DCLRE1C variant was associated with V-gene and J-gene trimming of TCR beta chains, and the association was replicated in an independent cohort. The classifier was reported to diagnose cytomegalovirus status with high specificity and sensitivity in both the original and validation cohorts. Several of the top co-occurrence clusters appeared to be linked to parvovirus B19, influenza, CMV and Epstein-Barr virus, according to a later analysis. A later analysis associated about 17,000 TCR beta sequences with specific HLA alleles at a false discovery rate of 0.05. Compared with the roughly 720-donor mean, donors in an Asian-associated ancestry cluster had fewer N-insertions in productive TCRs, according to a later genetic analysis. Assigning TCR associations to individual alleles was difficult when HLA alleles, especially DR and DQ, strongly co-occurred. A few of the identified cytomegalovirus-associated TCR beta chains were confirmed in vitro to be specific for cytomegalovirus antigens. For the cohort, immune exposure information was limited to CMV serostatus. A further reported finding was that TCR beta sequences accurately predicted the HLA-A and HLA-B alleles for most subjects in the first cohort. While some public TCRs were present in many individuals, most TCR sequences turned up only very rarely across donors. The earlier analysis of some 540 of the donors excluded over 15 rarely observed V segments, including chromosome 9 orphons, because counts were too low. The authors suggested that the approach could potentially be extended to other disease states and immunological phenotypes. Sequencing depth was assumed to be roughly uniform across donors in the presence/absence analyses, though that assumption may not hold. A later analysis found that TCR association rates varied across HLA loci, with DRB1 alleles showing the most associated TCRs and HLA-C alleles the fewest. In an earlier analysis of approximately 590 of the donors, most TCR beta V segments appeared in productive rearrangements about 90% or about 30% of the time, broadly matching IMGT annotations. The study gave a list of about 150 TCR beta chains associated with cytomegalovirus. In a later analysis, HLA-associated TCR beta chains showed more clonal expansion and lower generation probabilities than non-associated chains that were equally common. Linkage disequilibrium might explain the correlated functional status among segregating V segments, but an unknown experimental factor could not be ruled out. A group of highly shared sequence variants was considered likely to be a technical artifact of the sequencing pipeline. Because some donors lacked HLA typing at each locus, the association tests relied only on the typed subset. The cohort was sequenced for TCR beta chains only, and without alpha or paired-chain data the features that could be detected were limited. A later analysis found that most CMV-associated TCR beta chains appeared HLA-restricted, with HLA associations seemingly driven largely by CMV exposure. The 87-base-pair reads could not distinguish some IMGT-functional V segments, including TRBV6-2 and TRBV6-3, so those segments were excluded.

V and J are trimmed by 2 bases and 10 bases, and the gene matches miss 5 bases of the junction. CDR1 and CDR2 are read off the germline V gene as MDHEN and SYDVKM. Reading from cysteine to phenylalanine, the CDR3 counts 13 amino acids. Only the CDR3 DNA stays, 39 bases, in frame from base 1. In total, more than 500 healthy bone marrow donors made up the cohort. At the time of sampling, all cohort members were nominally healthy, though unrecorded immune exposures were likely present. The donor was CMV seronegative and belonged to the group of over 300 seronegative cohort members. Every donor gave a peripheral blood sample, and the peripheral blood mononuclear cells from that sample were used for TCR beta sequencing. The Qiagen DNeasy Blood Extraction Kit was used to extract genomic DNA from the blood cell samples. Worth noting for this clone: No antigen is known for it. Qualities for individual bases were not recorded, and no much larger clone is one base off.

The library was made by the immunoSEQ multiplex PCR assay. For the multiplex PCR, a mixture combining 60 forward primers for TCR Vbeta segments and 13 reverse primers for TCR Jbeta segments was used. The CDR3 region of rearranged TCR beta genes was amplified from genomic DNA by a multiplex PCR assay. On the Illumina HiSeq System, the amplified TCR beta libraries were sequenced as 87-base-pair reads. On the authors' methods: A later analysis counted some 74 million unique TCR beta chains across the 666 repertoires, and some 11 million of these chains were shared by at least two donors. A nearest-neighbor algorithm error-corrected the raw reads and collapsed the reads into unique sequences, merging closely related sequences to remove PCR and sequencing errors. Alignment of CDR3 sequences to IMGT reference sequences was used to assign V, D and J gene segments. Each retained sequence needed at least a six-nucleotide match to both a V gene segment and a J gene segment. A rearrangement was called productive if the CDR3 had no stop codons and remained in frame with V and J, and every other rearrangement was called non-productive. Following IMGT convention, CDR3 was defined as the stretch from the second conserved V-encoded cysteine up to the conserved J-encoded phenylalanine. Sequences without an unambiguous match to a single V gene segment were excluded from the earlier analysis of 587 of the donors. In an earlier analysis of 450 to 700 of the donors, V segments were called functional above 56.7% productive rearrangements and were called segregating when the between-donor standard deviation exceeded 5%. A statistical classification framework was built to diagnose cytomegalovirus status from the catalog of TCR beta chain sequences. In a later analysis, TCR nucleotide sequences were compared against IMGT/GENE-DB human TR gene sequences so that V and J genes could be assigned. A later analysis assigned CDR3 sequences and most-parsimonious VDJ recombination scenarios with the TCRdist pipeline. A later analysis defined each TCR beta chain by its CDR3 amino acid sequence plus V-gene family, and excluded reads lacking a unique V-gene family. To address suspected cross-contamination and a sequencing artifact, a later analysis removed approximately 600 highly shared, low-generation-probability nucleotide sequences. For each public chain, a later analysis derived a clonal expansion index from normalized ranks of inferred template counts within each repertoire. In a later analysis, generation probabilities were computed with a VDJ recombination model fitted to out-of-frame rearrangements, and the resulting probabilities were checked against IGoR. In a later analysis, hypergeometric tests were used to score TCR-TCR, TCR-HLA and TCR-CMV co-occurrence, with a repertoire-size bias correction applied to TCR pairs. In a later analysis, false discovery rates were estimated by permuting HLA or CMV assignments 20 times. A later analysis grouped co-occurring TCRs with DBSCAN, adding TCRdist sequence similarity when clustering within HLA-allele-positive subsets. Repertoires with fewer than 30,000 or more than 120,000 public chains, plus five repertoires with anomalous nucleotide sharing, were excluded from co-occurrence clustering. In TCRdb, the immuneACCESS table is reduced to in-frame sequences with V and J assigned. These tables do not hold every clone; where another copy was compared, an unresolved V gene accounts for under half, and the others remain unexplained. V, J and clone size were drawn from that table, and D and trimming were deduced from the DNA. In this sample the table shows about 160,000 clones, 60% to 80% of which occur a single time. More than 1.2% of the sample lies in the top ten.

The sample was PBMCs. The sequence came from a male donor in good health and CMV-seronegative. The receptor chain draws on TRBV28 and TRBJ1-1, and 9 bases in between align with TRBD1. The CDR3 protein: CASSLGTGLGAFF. The DNA is TGTGCCAGCAGTTTAGGGACAGGGTTAGGAGCTTTCTTT.